The clone carrying this T cell receptor (beta chain) was found once. This entry comes from a study of CD8 T cells in Susac syndrome. The junction had 10 bases not matched to a gene; V was cut back by 3 bases and J by 10 bases. CDR1 and CDR2 from the germline V gene are KGHSH and LQKENI. This CDR3 is built from 16 residues. Sequencing of TCR beta was carried out in blood CD8+ and CD4+ T cells. Negative isolation was applied to CD8+ and CD4+ T cells, and FACS enrichment was applied to TEMRA cells. cDNA came from roughly 0.5 to 1 ug RNA primed by random hexamers. Amplification of TCR beta CDR3 across 54 Vbeta and 13 Jbeta was performed with immunoSEQ multiplex PCR. A single record per CDR3 protein comes from TCRdb applying MiXCR to the immunoSEQ multiplex PCR reads. The profile shows 150,000 to 200,000 distinct CDR3 sequences, around 95% of them singletons.

Material: CD4+ T cells from PBMCs. This receptor was taken from a human donor with multiple sclerosis. The rearrangement links TRBV18 to TRBJ2-1; 12 bases are a match to TRBD1. CDR3 protein: CASSPTGTGGAGEQFF. The CDR3, as DNA: TGTGCCAGCTCACCTACCGGGACAGGGGGCGCGGGGGAGCAGTTCTTC. The full variable domain, completed using reference TRBV18 and TRBJ2-1, is NAGVMQNPRHLVRRRGQEARLRCSPMKGHSHVYWYRQLPEEGLKFMVYLQKENIIDESGMPKERFSAEFPKEGPSILRIQQVVRGDSAAYFCASSPTGTGGAGEQFFGPGTRLTVL.